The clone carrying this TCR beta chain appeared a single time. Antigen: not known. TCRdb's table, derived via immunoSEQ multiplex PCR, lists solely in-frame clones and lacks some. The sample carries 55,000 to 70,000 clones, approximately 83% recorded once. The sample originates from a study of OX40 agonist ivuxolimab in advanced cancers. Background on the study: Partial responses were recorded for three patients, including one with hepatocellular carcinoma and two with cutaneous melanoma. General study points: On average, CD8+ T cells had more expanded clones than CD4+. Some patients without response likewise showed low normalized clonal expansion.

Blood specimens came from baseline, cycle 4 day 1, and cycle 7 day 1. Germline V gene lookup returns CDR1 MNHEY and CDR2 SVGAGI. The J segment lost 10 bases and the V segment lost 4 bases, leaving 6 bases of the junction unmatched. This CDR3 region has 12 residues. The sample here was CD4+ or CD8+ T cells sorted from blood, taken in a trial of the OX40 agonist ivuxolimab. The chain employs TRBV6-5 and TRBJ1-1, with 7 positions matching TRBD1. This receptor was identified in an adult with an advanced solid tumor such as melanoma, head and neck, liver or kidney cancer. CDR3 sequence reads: CASSSSRGRAFF. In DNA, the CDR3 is TGTGCCAGCAGTTCCTCCAGGGGGAGAGCTTTCTTT.